The clone carrying this T cell receptor (beta chain) has only one observation. Its antigen is unknown. Researchers ran the PCR with 60 Vbeta and 13 Jbeta primers. TCRdb keeps only in-frame clones here, not all; method: immunoSEQ multiplex PCR. The table includes about 140,000 clones, roughly 86% detected once. The data derive from a study of cytomegalovirus exposure and HLA in healthy donors. Findings of the study overall: Further analysis, carried out later, found HLA-associated TCR beta chains more clonally expanded than equally common other chains.

The CDR3 sequence is 15 residues long. Germline V gene data show CDR1 as SGHNT and CDR2 as YYREEE (reference sequence). The trim removed 2 bases at V and 6 bases at J, leaving 6 bases unmatched. The sample taken for sequencing was PBMCs. The TCR was taken from a young man in good health and CMV-seropositive. The J gene is TRBJ2-1, the V gene TRBV5-4, with TRBD2 matching over 9 bases. The CDR3 protein is CASSFAGGPSNEQFF. DNA of the CDR3: TGTGCCAGCAGCTTCGCGGGAGGGCCCTCCAATGAGCAGTTCTTC.